Each of the 3 T cell receptor beta chains below was sequenced from the same sample in a study of Tregs in tolerant kidney transplant recipients. Method: immunoSEQ multiplex PCR; TCRdb's copy keeps in-frame clones and lacks some. The sample lists around 61,000 clones, around 83% occurring once. The sample consisted of CD4+ T cells from blood. All receptors derive from a human donor in good health.

J is TRBJ2-5 and V is TRBV2; TRBD2 agrees at 8 bases. This CDR3 spans 15 amino acids. Germline CDR1 SNHLY, CDR2 FYNNEI. Germline trimming cut 4 bases from V and 3 bases from J; bases unmatched to any gene: 7. CDR3 sequence reads: CASSAGGDFKETQYF. In DNA form, the CDR3 reads TGTGCCAGCAGTGCGGGGGGGGATTTCAAAGAGACCCAGTACTTC.

V and J are TRBV11-3 and TRBJ2-7; D may be TRBD1 (7 bases). Germline loops: CDR1 SGHNT, CDR2 YENEEA. Trimming shortened V by 3 bases and J by 3 bases, and 15 bases separated the two germline ends. There are 15 residues in the CDR3. The CDR3 region is CASSLEGQFNYEQYF. The DNA for the CDR3 is TGTGCCAGCAGCTTGGAGGGACAGTTTAACTACGAGCAGTACTTC.

The chain combines TRBV10-2 with TRBJ1-5; 7 bases are a match to TRBD1. Trimming at V came to 0 bases and at J to 6 bases, leaving 2 bases not matched to a gene. The CDR3 is made up of 14 amino acids. Germline CDR1 reads WSHSY; CDR2 reads SAAADI. CDR3 residues: CASSESGGGQPQHF. The CDR3, as DNA: TGCGCCAGCAGTGAGTCAGGGGGCGGTCAGCCCCAGCATTTT.